This passage covers 9 T cell receptor beta chains from one sample sequenced in a study of T cell responses to AZD1222 COVID-19 vaccine. TCRdb keeps only in-frame clones here, not all; method: immunoSEQ multiplex PCR. The sample holds some 150,000 clones; 80% to 95% are singletons and the top ten take approximately 2.7%. Specimen: peripheral blood, collected on day 0 of MenACWY control vaccination. The source is an adult in good health.

CDR3 nucleotide sequence: TGTGCCAGCTCACCCAGAAGCCTAAGCTATGGCTACACCTTC. It yields the protein CASSPRSLSYGYTF. This chain uses TRBV18 with TRBJ1-2, with unresolved D. Germline V gene lookup returns CDR1 KGHSH and CDR2 LQKENI. V lost 3 bases to trimming and J lost 4 bases, with 12 bases between them. The CDR3 is 14 residues long.

This clone was observed a single time. This rearrangement joins TRBV6-1 to TRBJ1-4; D is undetermined. The CDR3 length is 14 residues. Trimming took off 3 bases at V and 7 bases at J, with 12 bases between the two ends. CDR1 MNHNS and CDR2 SASEGT come from the germline V gene. CDR3 bases: TGTGCCAGCAGTGATCGAGGGCGCTTTGAAAAACTGTTTTTT. Translating gives CASSDRGRFEKLFF.

The rearrangement uses TRBV19 and TRBJ2-7; D gene unclear. V was cut by 2 bases and J by 2 bases, with 10 bases left in between. The CDR3 has 14 residues. Germline V CDR1 and CDR2: LNHDA, SQIVND (reference sequence). The CDR3 loop is CASSIRYATYEQYF. CDR3 bases: TGTGCCAGTAGTATAAGATATGCAACCTACGAGCAGTACTTC.

The chain employs TRBV2 and TRBJ2-1; D is unresolved. The germline V and J ends were trimmed by 7 bases and 0 bases, with 7 bases remaining between them. Germline V lookup: CDR1 SNHLY, CDR2 FYNNEI. CDR3 length: 13 amino acids. The CDR3 loop is CASTRISYNEQFF. CDR3 coding DNA: TGTGCCAGCACGCGGATCTCCTACAATGAGCAGTTCTTC.

The table lists this clone with a few counts. The chain couples TRBV19 to TRBJ2-7; tentatively, D is TRBD1 or TRBD2 (6 bases each). Trimming removed 4 bases from V and 0 bases from J, with 10 bases in between. CDR1 LNHDA and CDR2 SQIVND come from the germline V gene (reference sequence). The CDR3 totals 14 residues. This chain's CDR3 is CASSTGAHSYEQYF. CDR3 nucleotides: TGTGCCAGTAGTACGGGGGCCCACTCCTACGAGCAGTACTTC.

The chain combines TRBV18 with TRBJ2-7; tentatively, D is TRBD2 (6 bases). The germline V gene has CDR1 KGHSH and CDR2 LQKENI. This CDR3 has 14 residues. V lost 5 bases and J lost 1, with 12 bases in between. The CDR3 spells CASSSDGGSYEQYF. CDR3 nucleotide sequence: TGTGCCAGCTCATCGGACGGGGGATCCTACGAGCAGTACTTC.

The chain employs TRBV5-1 and TRBJ1-2; D is perhaps TRBD1 (5 bases). The CDR3 is 12 residues long. Germline V gene data show CDR1 as SGHRS and CDR2 as YFSETQ. V was pared by 0 bases and J by 7 bases, with 7 bases between. The CDR3 loop is CASSLGGAGYTF. The DNA of the CDR3 is TGCGCCAGCAGCTTGGGCGGGGCTGGCTACACCTTC.

This clone was found once. The CDR3 loop reads CASSLVGQDRYEQYF. In nucleotides, the CDR3 is TGTGCCAGCAGCTTGGTAGGACAGGACCGCTACGAGCAGTACTTC. The chain couples TRBV5-5 to TRBJ2-7; 7 positions agree with TRBD1. V lost 0 bases to trimming and J lost 3 bases; unmatched junction nucleotides: 6. Per the germline V gene, CDR1 is SGHKS and CDR2 is YYEKEE (reference sequence). CDR3 size: 15 residues. Variable domain in full (rest from reference TRBV5-5 and TRBJ2-7): DAGVTQSPTHLIKTRGQQVTLRCSPISGHKSVSWYQQVLGQGPQFIFQYYEKEERGRGNFPDRFSARQFPNYSSELNVNALLLGDSALYLCASSLVGQDRYEQYFGPGTRLTVT.

The chain combines TRBV28 with TRBJ2-7; D is ambiguous. Germline lookup yields CDR1 MDHEN and CDR2 SYDVKM. V was trimmed by 2 bases and J by 2 bases, leaving 1 base between them. This CDR3 has 11 amino acids. CDR3 in amino acids: CASSLAYEQYF. The CDR3 bases are TGTGCCAGCAGTTTAGCCTACGAGCAGTACTTC.